The 32 T cell receptor beta chains below all came from one sample that was sequenced in a study of shared T cell receptors in the human thymus. Profiling relied on immunoSEQ multiplex PCR, and the TCRdb table lists in-frame clones only, not all of them. This table holds roughly 710,000 clones, approximately 85% found once. These data also featured in a second study, about human thymus T cells.

The sequencing input was thymocytes. The receptor set was obtained from a girl under three years old with a congenital heart defect.

This chain links TRBV5-1 with TRBJ1-2; the match to TRBD1 covers 7 bases. The CDR3 extends over 15 amino acids. From germline, CDR1 is SGHRS and CDR2 YFSETQ. V gave up 1 base and J gave up 7 bases; unmatched junction bases: 10. CDR3 region: CASSLRQGLSRGYTF. The CDR3 DNA follows: TGCGCCAGCAGCTTGCGACAGGGCCTTAGCCGTGGCTACACCTTC.

The genes are TRBV7-9 and TRBJ2-7; TRBD1 aligns across 12 bases. The germline CDR1 and CDR2 sequences are SEHNR and FQNEAQ (reference sequence). V trimming: 5 bases; J trimming: 6 bases; junction bases outside the gene matches: 5. The CDR3 is 14 amino acids. The chain's CDR3 is CASSPRGQGAEQYF. CDR3 DNA sequence: TGTGCCAGCAGCCCGCGGGGACAGGGGGCCGAGCAGTACTTC. The complete variable domain, with remaining parts taken from reference TRBV7-9 and TRBJ2-7, reads DTGVSQNPRHKITKRGQNVTFRCDPISEHNRLYWYRQTLGQGPEFLTYFQNEAQLEKSRLLSDRFSAERPKGSFSTLEIQRTEQGDSAMYLCASSPRGQGAEQYFGPGTRLTVT.

This chain connects TRBV2 to TRBJ1-2; D remains unclear. V dropped 6 bases and J dropped 4 bases, with 15 bases sitting between them. CDR3 length: 14 amino acids. Germline CDR1 is SNHLY and CDR2 is FYNNEI. The CDR3 DNA follows: TGTGCCAGCAGAGATCAGGTTGCTGGCTATGGCTACACCTTC. Protein product: CASRDQVAGYGYTF.

This clone came up a few times. The chain has TRBV5-6 and TRBJ1-6; D is ambiguous. Trimming took 1 base from V and 14 from J, leaving 22 bases between them. This CDR3 is 16 amino acids long. Germline values: CDR1 SGHDT, CDR2 YYEEEE. As DNA, the CDR3 is TGTGCCAGCAGCTTGTGTGGACGGGATCTCCTAACGGCCCTCCACTTT. Encoded protein: CASSLCGRDLLTALHF. Looking up the rest from reference TRBV5-6 and TRBJ1-6 gives the full variable domain: DAGVTQSPTHLIKTRGQQVTLRCSPKSGHDTVSWYQQALGQGPQFIFQYYEEEERQRGNFPDRFSGHQFPNYSSELNVNALLLGDSALYLCASSLCGRDLLTALHFGNGTRLTVT.

This clone occurred a few times. This rearrangement joins TRBV15 to TRBJ1-1, with D hard to call. Germline lookup yields CDR1 LNHNV and CDR2 YYDKDF (reference sequence). V was cut by 3 bases and J by 11 bases, with 10 bases left in between. This CDR3 comprises 11 residues. The CDR3 sequence is CATSRKERAFF. The CDR3, as DNA: TGTGCCACCAGCAGGAAGGAGAGGGCTTTCTTT.

This chain links TRBV27 with TRBJ1-2, with 8 bases fitting TRBD1. The CDR3 spans 15 residues. Trimming cost V 1 base and J 4 bases; bases outside gene matches: 5. Per germline, CDR1 MNHEY and CDR2 SMNVEV (reference sequence). The CDR3 is CASSLFQGARYGYTF. CDR3 coding DNA: TGTGCCAGCAGTTTATTCCAGGGGGCGCGCTATGGCTACACCTTC.

CDR3 in DNA: TGTGCCAGCAGCCTCCAAGCAGGGGGCTTTGTCGAGTTATGTGGCACCTTC. It yields the protein CASSLQAGGFVELCGTF. The gene calls are TRBV4-2 and TRBJ1-2, with 8 positions matching TRBD1. From germline, CDR1 is LGHNA and CDR2 YNFKEQ. Losses at the gene ends were 4 bases for V and 13 bases for J; bases not matched to a gene: 23. The CDR3 spans 17 residues.

The chain uses TRBV28 and TRBJ1-2; D perhaps matches TRBD1 (6 bases). V gave up 5 bases and J gave up 2 bases, with 9 bases separating them. CDR3 length equals 13 residues. Germline CDR1 and CDR2: MDHEN and SYDVKM. For the CDR3, the DNA is TGTGCCAGCAGTCCCGGGACAAACTATGGCTACACCTTC. It translates to CASSPGTNYGYTF.

In its sample, this clone was seen a few times. This chain connects TRBV5-1 to TRBJ1-5; D is undetermined. The CDR3 has 13 amino acids. Germline V gene lookup returns CDR1 SGHRS and CDR2 YFSETQ. V was trimmed by 0 bases and J by 9 bases, leaving 10 bases between them. The CDR3 loop reads CASSLDTSWPQHF. CDR3 nucleotide sequence: TGCGCCAGCAGCTTGGACACCTCTTGGCCCCAGCATTTT. The full variable domain, with the rest looked up from reference TRBV5-1 and TRBJ1-5, is KAGVTQTPRYLIKTRGQQVTLSCSPISGHRSVSWYQQTPGQGLQFLFEYFSETQRNKGNFPGRFSGRQFSNSRSEMNVSTLELGDSALYLCASSLDTSWPQHFGDGTRLSIL.

This chain uses TRBV6-6 with TRBJ1-2, with 7 bases lining up with TRBD1. V trimming: 7 bases; J trimming: 6 bases; junction bases outside the gene matches: 8. The CDR3 runs 13 residues. CDR1 is MNHNY and CDR2 is SVGAGI in the germline V gene (reference sequence). The DNA for the CDR3 is TGTGCCAGCAACGTACCGGGGACAGATGGCTACACCTTC. Residues: CASNVPGTDGYTF.

The chain employs TRBV9 and TRBJ1-5, with 8 bases that match TRBD1. CDR1 and CDR2 from the germline V gene are SGDLS and YYNGEE. The CDR3 is 16 amino acids. Trimming cost V 4 bases and J 4 bases; bases outside gene matches: 10. The CDR3 region is CASSQGGQGGNQPQHF. The CDR3 DNA sequence: TGTGCCAGCAGCCAAGGAGGACAGGGTGGGAATCAGCCCCAGCATTTT.

The CDR3, as DNA: TGTGCCAGCAGCCCATCGACAGGGTCAGGCTACACCTTC. Its protein product is CASSPSTGSGYTF. The V call is TRBV5-4, the J call TRBJ1-2; TRBD1 agrees at 7 bases. Germline V gene data show CDR1 as SGHNT and CDR2 as YYREEE (reference sequence). The junction had 8 bases not matched to a gene; V was cut back by 4 bases and J by 8 bases. The CDR3 runs to 13 residues.

The V gene is TRBV5-4, the J gene TRBJ2-7; 8 positions match TRBD2. The junction had 8 bases not matched to a gene; V was cut back by 0 bases and J by 0 bases. CDR1 is SGHNT and CDR2 is YYREEE in the germline V gene (reference sequence). This CDR3 spans 17 amino acids. The CDR3 DNA is TGTGCCAGCAGCTTGGCCCGTGGGCGGGGGGTCTCCTACGAGCAGTACTTC. Amino acids: CASSLARGRGVSYEQYF.

This clone was counted a few times. V gene TRBV7-9 combines with J gene TRBJ2-3; D is perhaps TRBD2 (5 bases). The CDR3 sequence is 14 residues long. V lost 3 bases and J lost 2, with 9 bases in between. Per the germline V gene, CDR1 is SEHNR and CDR2 is FQNEAQ (reference sequence). The CDR3 region is CASSFQRYTDTQYF. As DNA, the CDR3 is TGTGCCAGCAGCTTCCAGCGGTACACAGATACGCAGTATTTT.

This clone has only one observation. The chain links TRBV27 to TRBJ1-5, with D unclear. CDR1 MNHEY and CDR2 SMNVEV come from the germline V gene (reference sequence). V was shortened by 3 bases and J by 5 bases, with 8 bases between the two germline ends. CDR3 length: 13 amino acids. CDR3 bases: TGTGCCAGCAGTTTCGAGGCAGATCAGCCCCAGCATTTT. Translation gives CASSFEADQPQHF.

The V and J genes are TRBV4-3 and TRBJ1-5; D perhaps matches TRBD1 (5 bases). CDR3 length: 21 amino acids. Trimming removed 0 bases at V and 2 bases at J, with 26 bases between. In germline, CDR1 is LGHNA, CDR2 YSLEER. Here the CDR3 reads CASSQDFGRNQDNLRNQPQHF. The CDR3 nucleotides read TGCGCCAGCAGCCAAGATTTTGGTAGGAATCAGGACAACCTCCGCAATCAGCCCCAGCATTTT.

V gene TRBV9 combines with J gene TRBJ1-2, with D maybe TRBD1 (5 bases). Germline V gives CDR1 SGDLS, CDR2 YYNGEE. The CDR3 sequence is 16 residues long. Between the trimmed V and J ends, which lost 0 bases and 0 bases, there was a span of 12 bases. The CDR3 DNA sequence: TGTGCCAGCAGCGTAGCTACGACGACAGCTAACTATGGCTACACCTTC. It yields the protein CASSVATTTANYGYTF. Filled out from reference TRBV9 and TRBJ1-2, the complete variable domain reads DSGVTQTPKHLITATGQRVTLRCSPRSGDLSVYWYQQSLDQGLQFLIQYYNGEERAKGNILERFSAQQFPDLHSELNLSSLELGDSALYFCASSVATTTANYGYTFGSGTRLTVV.

V and J are TRBV2 and TRBJ2-1, with D perhaps TRBD1 (6 bases). The germline V gene encodes CDR1 SNHLY and CDR2 FYNNEI. Trimming left V 6 bases short and J 0 bases short, with 24 bases between. The CDR3 totals 19 residues. The CDR3 DNA sequence: TGTGCCAGCAGCACTCTTGACAGGACCCTTCGGAGCTCCTACAATGAGCAGTTCTTC. It yields the protein CASSTLDRTLRSSYNEQFF.

The chain carries TRBV5-1 and TRBJ2-2; D unresolved. CDR1 SGHRS and CDR2 YFSETQ come from the germline V gene. This CDR3 spans 14 amino acids. Trimming pared 1 base from V and 5 bases from J, leaving 9 bases between. The CDR3 DNA reads as TGCGCCAGCAGCTTGAGCCTAGAAACCGGGGAGCTGTTTTTT. It is translated as CASSLSLETGELFF.

The J gene is TRBJ2-3, the V gene TRBV18, with 8 bases that match TRBD2. Germline loops: CDR1 KGHSH, CDR2 LQKENI. The CDR3 has 18 residues. V shed 6 bases and J 5 bases; nucleotides not matched to a gene: 19. The CDR3 reads CASSPGGVGPGRGDTQYF. The CDR3 region has the DNA TGTGCCAGCTCCCCGGGAGGGGTAGGGCCCGGACGGGGAGATACGCAGTATTTT. Combining the CDR3 with reference TRBV18 and TRBJ2-3 gives the whole variable domain NAGVMQNPRHLVRRRGQEARLRCSPMKGHSHVYWYRQLPEEGLKFMVYLQKENIIDESGMPKERFSAEFPKEGPSILRIQQVVRGDSAAYFCASSPGGVGPGRGDTQYFGPGTRLTVL.

The rearrangement joins TRBV11-2 to TRBJ1-5; no firm D call. The CDR3 length is 15 residues. Germline V gene data show CDR1 as SGHAT and CDR2 as FQNNGV. Deletions cut 5 bases from V and 3 bases from J, with 14 bases between. The CDR3 here is CASSLIPGVNQPQHF. As DNA, the CDR3 is TGTGCCAGCAGCCTCATTCCGGGTGTCAATCAGCCCCAGCATTTT. Supplemented by reference TRBV11-2 and TRBJ1-5, the full variable domain reads EAGVAQSPRYKIIEKRQSVAFWCNPISGHATLYWYQQILGQGPKLLIQFQNNGVVDDSQLPKDRFSAERLKGVDSTLKIQPAKLEDSAVYLCASSLIPGVNQPQHFGDGTRLSIL.

The chain combines TRBV25-1 with TRBJ1-1; 10 nucleotides line up with TRBD1. In germline, CDR1 is MGHDK, CDR2 SYGVNS. CDR3 length: 15 residues. The J segment lost 7 bases and the V segment lost 4 bases, leaving 9 bases of the junction unmatched. The CDR3 region is CASSAPLGQGVEAFF. CDR3 nucleotides: TGTGCCAGCAGTGCCCCTCTCGGACAGGGGGTTGAAGCTTTCTTT.

The V and J genes are TRBV4-2 and TRBJ2-7; 9 bases agree with TRBD1. The CDR3 is 16 amino acids. The junction had 11 bases not matched to a gene; V was cut back by 3 bases and J by 5 bases. The germline gives CDR1 LGHNA, CDR2 YNFKEQ. The CDR3 loop reads CASSQSGTGSPDEQYF. The CDR3 DNA follows: TGTGCCAGCAGCCAGTCCGGGACAGGGTCTCCCGACGAGCAGTACTTC.

The chain couples TRBV14 to TRBJ2-7; 10 bases are shared with TRBD1. The V segment lost 2 bases and the J segment 4 bases; nucleotides outside the gene matches: 5. This CDR3 region has 15 residues. CDR1 and CDR2 (germline): SGHDN, FVKESK. CDR3 DNA: TGTGCCAGCAGCCAATCCGGACAGGGGGTATACGAGCAGTACTTC. The encoded protein is CASSQSGQGVYEQYF.

The chain combines TRBV7-9 with TRBJ1-5, with D perhaps TRBD1 (5 bases). V dropped 5 bases and J dropped 0 bases, with 8 bases sitting between them. The germline V gene encodes CDR1 SEHNR and CDR2 FQNEAQ (reference sequence). The CDR3 runs to 14 residues. The CDR3 DNA sequence: TGTGCCAGCAGCGGACAAGTTAGCAATCAGCCCCAGCATTTT. This sequence encodes CASSGQVSNQPQHF.

The genes are TRBV5-6 and TRBJ2-3, with 12 bases fitting TRBD2. The length of the CDR3 is 18 residues. Germline V CDR1 and CDR2: SGHDT, YYEEEE. The V segment lost 5 bases and the J segment 5 bases; nucleotides outside the gene matches: 15. CDR3 region: CASSLRLAGAGEGDTQYF. The CDR3 region has the DNA TGTGCCAGCAGTCTTAGACTAGCGGGGGCGGGGGAAGGAGATACGCAGTATTTT.

The gene calls are TRBV27 and TRBJ2-5; tentative D call: TRBD1 (5 bases). V was shortened by 8 bases and J by 3 bases, with 16 bases between the two germline ends. The germline gives CDR1 MNHEY, CDR2 SMNVEV (reference sequence). This CDR3 comprises 14 residues. This CDR3 is CASGQGSREETQYF. The CDR3 DNA reads TGTGCCAGCGGTCAGGGAAGTAGAGAAGAGACCCAGTACTTC.

V is TRBV28 and J is TRBJ2-4; 9 bases map to TRBD1. Germline-derived CDR1 and CDR2 are MDHEN and SYDVKM. The CDR3 consists of 18 residues. Trimming removed 6 bases from V and 2 bases from J; junction bases left unmatched: 14. CDR3 sequence reads: CASSPPADRGIPKNIQYF. CDR3 in DNA: TGTGCCAGCAGCCCTCCCGCGGACAGGGGCATCCCCAAAAACATTCAGTACTTC.

V and J are TRBV18 and TRBJ2-5; 8 bases align to TRBD2. Germline V gives CDR1 KGHSH, CDR2 LQKENI. V gave up 1 base and J gave up 3 bases; unmatched junction bases: 7. The CDR3 has 16 residues. CDR3 sequence reads: CASSPRARGEEETQYF. In DNA form, the CDR3 reads TGTGCCAGCTCACCACGTGCGCGGGGGGAGGAAGAGACCCAGTACTTC.

The chain's CDR3 is CASSLPGQGGIKSYEQYF. The CDR3 DNA follows: TGTGCCAGCAGCTTGCCTGGACAGGGAGGGATCAAAAGCTACGAGCAGTACTTC. The chain joins TRBV5-6 to TRBJ2-7; maybe TRBD1 (8 bases). The CDR3 sequence is 18 residues long. Germline V gives CDR1 SGHDT, CDR2 YYEEEE. The V gene lost 1 base and the J gene lost 3 bases, with 23 bases spanning the gap.

The V call is TRBV6-6, the J call TRBJ1-2; a possible D gene is TRBD1 (5 bases). Germline CDR1 MNHNY, CDR2 SVGAGI (reference sequence). The CDR3 sequence is 15 residues long. Trimming cost V 0 bases and J 8 bases, with 16 bases left between them. The CDR3 protein is CASSYSMGTHEGYTF. The CDR3 DNA reads as TGTGCCAGCAGTTACTCGATGGGGACTCACGAAGGCTACACCTTC.

CDR3 residues: CASSPQGNGYTF. Written as DNA, the CDR3 is TGTGCCAGCAGCCCACAGGGGAATGGCTACACCTTC. The chain couples TRBV5-8 to TRBJ1-2; 7 bases match TRBD1. CDR1 and CDR2 from the germline V gene are SGHTS and YDEGEE. The V and J ends lost 4 bases and 6 bases, in that order; junction bases with no gene match: 3. The CDR3 consists of 12 residues.